Below, 28 T cell receptor beta chains from the same sample are listed, as sequenced in a study of blood T cell repertoires in COVID-19. Using immunoSEQ multiplex PCR, the repertoire was profiled, and TCRdb retains in-frame clones only, with some absent. Seen here are 350,000 or so clones, 80% to 90% observed once, and the top ten hold around 4%. The sequenced sample consisted of PBMCs or T cells enriched from blood (not recorded which). Receptors were obtained from a middle-aged woman with acute COVID-19.

The chain uses TRBV19 and TRBJ1-3, with D unclear. Germline loops: CDR1 LNHDA, CDR2 SQIVND (reference sequence). The CDR3 is 12 amino acids. Deletions cut 5 bases from V and 2 bases from J, with 4 bases between. CDR3: CASSYAGNTIYF. The CDR3 bases are TGTGCCAGTAGTTATGCTGGAAACACCATATATTTT.

The J gene is TRBJ2-1, the V gene TRBV5-4; the match to TRBD1 covers 7 bases. This CDR3 comprises 14 residues. V lost 0 bases, J lost 8 bases, and 5 bases stayed unmatched. The V gene's germline CDR1 is SGHNT and CDR2 YYREEE (reference sequence). CDR3 loop: CASSLEGAWHEQFF. CDR3 coding DNA: TGTGCCAGCAGCTTGGAGGGGGCATGGCATGAGCAGTTCTTC.

The chain combines TRBV9 with TRBJ2-7; D may be TRBD2 (7 bases). The germline V gene encodes CDR1 SGDLS and CDR2 YYNGEE. The CDR3 is 15 residues long. With 3 bases removed from V and 3 bases from J, the gap between germline ends came to 16 bases. The CDR3 spells CASSEGGGTYYEQYF. The CDR3 bases are TGTGCCAGCAGCGAGGGGGGGGGCACCTACTACGAGCAGTACTTC.

The rearrangement joins TRBV6-5 to TRBJ2-3, with 8 positions matching TRBD2. The CDR3 runs to 14 residues. Per germline, CDR1 MNHEY and CDR2 SVGAGI. Trimming took 5 bases from V and 9 from J; bases not matched to a gene: 10. CDR3 residues: CASSPGTSRSTQYF. In DNA form, the CDR3 reads TGTGCCAGCAGTCCCGGGACTAGTAGATCCACGCAGTATTTT.

The V gene is TRBV19, the J gene TRBJ2-5; 7 positions agree with TRBD1. This CDR3 spans 17 amino acids. With 7 bases clipped from V and 4 bases from J, the junction kept 18 bases outside the gene matches. CDR1 and CDR2 (germline): LNHDA, SQIVND (reference sequence). In DNA form, the CDR3 reads TGTGCCAGTACCGCCCGCCCCGAGCAGGGGGTAGGAGAGACCCAGTACTTC. Encoded protein: CASTARPEQGVGETQYF.

The count of this clone is one. This chain connects TRBV6-5 to TRBJ2-2; the D is unclear. This CDR3 is built from 13 residues. The germline gives CDR1 MNHEY, CDR2 SVGAGI. V gave up 7 bases and J gave up 2 bases, with 8 bases separating them. The CDR3: CASNQANTGELFF. The CDR3 region has the DNA TGTGCCAGCAACCAGGCAAACACCGGGGAGCTGTTTTTT.

V is TRBV28 and J is TRBJ2-7, with 10 bases fitting TRBD2. CDR1 is MDHEN, CDR2 SYDVKM, per germline. The CDR3 consists of 15 residues. V trimming: 2 bases; J trimming: 5 bases; junction bases outside the gene matches: 6. The chain's CDR3 is CASSLALAGVHEQYF. Written as DNA, the CDR3 is TGTGCCAGCAGTTTAGCTCTAGCGGGAGTCCACGAGCAGTACTTC.

V is TRBV2 and J is TRBJ1-2, with TRBD1 as a possible D gene (5 bases). V lost 4 bases and J 6 bases, leaving 6 bases between the germline ends. Germline V gives CDR1 SNHLY, CDR2 FYNNEI. The CDR3 is made up of 11 amino acids. The CDR3 nucleotides are TGTGCCAGCAGTGTCAGGGATGGCTACACCTTC. It translates to CASSVRDGYTF. The full variable domain, completed using reference TRBV2 and TRBJ1-2, is EPEVTQTPSHQVTQMGQEVILRCVPISNHLYFYWYRQILGQKVEFLVSFYNNEISEKSEIFDDQFSVERPDGSNFTLKIRSTKLEDSAMYFCASSVRDGYTFGSGTRLTVV.

V is TRBV5-8 and J is TRBJ2-6; a possible D gene is TRBD1 (6 bases). V lost 7 bases and J lost 1, with 6 bases in between. The CDR3 length is 13 residues. CDR1 and CDR2 (germline): SGHTS, YDEGEE. CDR3 bases: TGTGCCAGCGACAGGTCTGGGGCCAACGTCCTGACTTTC. It encodes CASDRSGANVLTF.

In its sample, this clone was seen once. J is TRBJ2-7 and V is TRBV5-6; D is unclear. Between the trimmed V and J ends, which lost 5 bases and 1 base, there was a span of 7 bases. From germline, CDR1 is SGHDT and CDR2 YYEEEE. The CDR3 sequence is 12 residues long. For the CDR3, the DNA is TGTGCCAGCAGTTTGCAATCCTACGAGCAGTACTTC. It encodes CASSLQSYEQYF.

This chain connects TRBV7-9 to TRBJ1-5, with D perhaps matching TRBD1 (6 bases). The germline V gene encodes CDR1 SEHNR and CDR2 FQNEAQ (reference sequence). V lost 0 bases, J lost 2 bases, and 8 bases lay in between. The CDR3 is 15 residues long. The CDR3 region has the DNA TGTGCCAGCAGCTTAGCAGGGGGAGGCAATCAGCCCCAGCATTTT. Translated, it gives CASSLAGGGNQPQHF.

This chain links TRBV7-9 with TRBJ1-2; 11 bases are a match to TRBD1. Germline values: CDR1 SEHNR, CDR2 FQNEAQ (reference sequence). The CDR3 has 17 amino acids. Trimming at V came to 6 bases and at J to 4 bases, leaving 13 bases not matched to a gene. The CDR3 region is CASRLTGQGEFGYGYTF. For the CDR3, the DNA is TGTGCCAGCAGATTAACGGGACAGGGGGAATTCGGCTATGGCTACACCTTC.

V gene TRBV2 combines with J gene TRBJ1-6, with 9 bases matching TRBD1. V shed 4 bases and J 9 bases; nucleotides not matched to a gene: 7. This CDR3 region has 15 residues. CDR1 SNHLY and CDR2 FYNNEI come from the germline V gene. DNA of the CDR3: TGTGCCAGCAGTGGGACAGGGGAGGGTTTTTCACCCCTCCACTTT. It specifies CASSGTGEGFSPLHF.

The chain links TRBV5-5 to TRBJ1-5; perhaps TRBD1 as D (6 bases). CDR1 SGHKS and CDR2 YYEKEE come from the germline V gene (reference sequence). The CDR3 loop spans 14 amino acids. V was shortened by 0 bases and J by 6 bases, with 10 bases between the two germline ends. This CDR3 is CASSLVTGGQPQHF. CDR3 coding DNA: TGTGCCAGCAGCTTGGTGACAGGAGGTCAGCCCCAGCATTTT.

This clone was detected once. The CDR3 is CASSFGSGANVLTF. The CDR3 DNA sequence: TGTGCCAGCAGTTTCGGGTCCGGGGCCAACGTCCTGACTTTC. The V and J genes are TRBV27 and TRBJ2-6; no clear D gene. There are 14 residues in the CDR3. Between the trimmed V and J ends, which lost 3 bases and 4 bases, there was a span of 7 bases. The V gene's germline CDR1 is MNHEY and CDR2 SMNVEV (reference sequence).

Concerning this clone: This sample also contains other DNA sequences that code for the same CDR3. The chain employs TRBV7-2 and TRBJ2-7; possible D gene TRBD1, 6 bases. Germline V lookup: CDR1 SGHTA, CDR2 FQGNSA. CDR3 length: 15 amino acids. V was trimmed by 3 bases and J by 1 base, leaving 13 bases between them. CDR3 bases: TGTGCCAGCAGCTTTGATAGGACAGCGTCCTACGAGCAGTACTTC. It specifies CASSFDRTASYEQYF.

The chain uses TRBV2 and TRBJ2-1; 10 bases map to TRBD1. J lost 3 bases, V lost 9 bases, and 8 bases had no gene match. The CDR3 sequence is 15 residues long. CDR1 SNHLY and CDR2 FYNNEI come from the germline V gene. The CDR3 region has the DNA TGTGCCAGTCGACAGGGGGCCGCCTACTACAATGAGCAGTTCTTC. Its protein product is CASRQGAAYYNEQFF.

The chain joins TRBV5-8 to TRBJ1-2, with D perhaps matching TRBD1 (6 bases). V was shortened by 4 bases and J by 4 bases, with 14 bases between the two germline ends. Germline CDR1 SGHTS, CDR2 YDEGEE. This CDR3 has 14 amino acids. The CDR3 DNA sequence: TGTGCCAGCAGCCCTAGGACAGCGCTCTATGGCTACACCTTC. Translation: CASSPRTALYGYTF.

The chain joins TRBV7-9 to TRBJ1-2; D remains unclear. This CDR3 spans 13 amino acids. Germline loops: CDR1 SEHNR, CDR2 FQNEAQ (reference sequence). Trimming took off 4 bases at V and 1 base at J, with 7 bases between the two ends. DNA for the CDR3: TGTGCCAGCAGCTACGGGAATAACTATGGCTACACCTTC. It translates to CASSYGNNYGYTF.

V gene TRBV7-2 combines with J gene TRBJ1-3, with 7 bases aligning to TRBD1. V shed 2 bases, J shed 4 bases, and the junction held 5 bases outside the gene matches. There are 15 residues in the CDR3. The germline CDR1 and CDR2 sequences are SGHTA and FQGNSA. CDR3 bases: TGTGCCAGCAGCTTAACAGGGGTGGGGGGAAACACCATATATTTT. It encodes CASSLTGVGGNTIYF.

The chain joins TRBV7-9 to TRBJ2-6; TRBD2 matches 9 bases. This CDR3 is 19 amino acids long. J gave up 0 bases and V 5 bases, and 11 bases lay outside the gene matches. Germline V CDR1 and CDR2: SEHNR, FQNEAQ (reference sequence). CDR3 sequence: CASSLIKTSGASGANVLTF. CDR3 nucleotides: TGTGCCAGCAGCCTAATCAAGACTAGCGGAGCCTCTGGGGCCAACGTCCTGACTTTC.

The chain uses TRBV5-1 and TRBJ2-7; D uncertain. The germline gives CDR1 SGHRS, CDR2 YFSETQ. Trimming took off 3 bases at V and 0 bases at J, with 7 bases between the two ends. This CDR3 region has 13 residues. The DNA of the CDR3 is TGCGCCAGCAGCTCCGGTGCCTCCTACGAGCAGTACTTC. Protein: CASSSGASYEQYF.

The chain recombines TRBV2 with TRBJ1-2; D unresolved. CDR3 size: 12 residues. Trimming cost V 4 bases and J 5 bases, with 8 bases left between them. The germline CDR1 and CDR2 sequences are SNHLY and FYNNEI. The CDR3 DNA is TGTGCCAGCAGTGTTAAGGAGTATGGCTACACCTTC. Translation: CASSVKEYGYTF.

The chain uses TRBV18 and TRBJ1-6, with D possibly matching TRBD1 (5 bases). V lost 4 bases and J 7 bases, leaving 17 bases between the germline ends. This CDR3 is 16 amino acids long. Germline V CDR1 and CDR2: KGHSH, LQKENI. This CDR3 is CASSLTGPGENSPLHF. In nucleotides, the CDR3 is TGTGCCAGCTCACTCACAGGCCCTGGGGAAAATTCACCCCTCCACTTT. Full variable domain (remainder filled in from reference TRBV18 and TRBJ1-6): NAGVMQNPRHLVRRRGQEARLRCSPMKGHSHVYWYRQLPEEGLKFMVYLQKENIIDESGMPKERFSAEFPKEGPSILRIQQVVRGDSAAYFCASSLTGPGENSPLHFGNGTRLTVT.

This sequence joins TRBV3-1 (or the pseudogene TRBV3-2) and TRBJ2-3; TRBD2 is a possible D gene (6 bases). The germline V gene encodes CDR1 LGHDT and CDR2 YNNKEL (reference sequence). Between the trimmed V and J ends, which lost 4 bases and 1 base, there was a span of 12 bases. CDR3 length: 15 residues. This CDR3 reads CASSRDGGRTDTQYF. In DNA form, the CDR3 reads TGTGCCAGCAGCCGTGACGGGGGACGCACAGATACGCAGTATTTT.

This chain uses TRBV11-2 with TRBJ2-7; D gene uncertain. Germline V gene data show CDR1 as SGHAT and CDR2 as FQNNGV. This CDR3 is built from 13 residues. Deletions cut 1 base from V and 2 bases from J, with 6 bases between. The CDR3 region has the DNA TGTGCCAGCAGCTTAGTTTGGCCCTACGAGCAGTACTTC. Amino acids: CASSLVWPYEQYF.

The chain uses TRBV24-1 and TRBJ2-3, with 7 nucleotides matching TRBD2. The CDR3 loop spans 14 amino acids. J was trimmed by 7 bases and V by 2 bases; bases with no gene match: 5. The germline V gene has CDR1 KGHDR and CDR2 SFDVKD. In DNA, the CDR3 is TGTGCCACCAGTGATTCGCGGACTAGGAATACGCAGTATTTT. The encoded protein is CATSDSRTRNTQYF.

This clone came up once. The chain joins TRBV7-3 to TRBJ2-3, with D possibly matching TRBD2 (5 bases). Germline CDR1 SGHTA, CDR2 FQGTGA. V was clipped by 4 bases and J by 4 bases, with 15 bases between them. CDR3 length equals 15 residues. Written as DNA, the CDR3 is TGTGCCAGCAGCTCAAGTGGACTCATTCCAGATACGCAGTATTTT. Residues: CASSSSGLIPDTQYF.